The clone carrying this T cell receptor (beta chain) was seen more than once but under ten times. In the original workflow: Amplification with reference gene primers provided the estimates of nucleated cell counts. The data were produced by immunoSEQ multiplex PCR, yet TCRdb's version contains in-frame clones alone and is incomplete. V and J calls and clone size are given by that table; D and trimming were obtained from the DNA. The sample records roughly 150,000 clones, roughly 80% being singletons. This sample is drawn from a study of blood T cell repertoires in COVID-19. Study-wide context: Whether acute or convalescent, the COVID-19 samples came from the United States, Italy and Spain. PBMCs, B-cell-depleted T cells, or T cells provided the cDNA or gDNA that made up the material.

CDR1 is MDHEN, CDR2 SYDVKM, per germline. After removal of 10 bases from V and 5 bases from J, the junction contained 11 bases not matched to a gene. This CDR3 is 15 amino acids long. Sequencing was done on a sample of peripheral blood. The chain has TRBV28 and TRBJ1-2, with TRBD1 matching 12 bases. The receptor was isolated from a woman of 80 years or more with COVID-19, enrolled during active disease. In nucleotides, the CDR3 is TGTGCCACCACCGGGACAGGGGGCGCTCGGTATGGCTACACCTTC. It is translated as CATTGTGGARYGYTF.